These 30 T cell receptor beta chains share one sample of origin, sequenced in a study of blood T cell repertoires in COVID-19 (dated by TCRdb to 2018 to 2020). Library preparation employed the immunoSEQ multiplex PCR assay. This immuneACCESS table, as held by TCRdb, lists in-frame sequences with V and J called but not all clones. Of the missing ones, under half trace to an unresolved V gene in checked studies; the others have no known cause. This sample gives over 250,000 clones in total; around 90% of them show up just once. The top ten constitute around 1% of the sample. What was sequenced was PBMCs or T cells enriched from blood (not recorded which). The receptors originated from a woman younger than 45 who had recovered from COVID-19.

The V call is TRBV5-1, the J call TRBJ2-1; possible D gene TRBD2, 5 bases. The germline V gene encodes CDR1 SGHRS and CDR2 YFSETQ. Trimming shortened V by 0 bases and J by 6 bases, and 19 bases separated the two germline ends. The CDR3 totals 17 residues. CDR3 amino acids: CASSLGFGVSSGNEQFF. CDR3 bases: TGCGCCAGCAGCTTGGGGTTTGGGGTCTCCAGCGGCAATGAGCAGTTCTTC.

The chain uses TRBV11-3 and TRBJ2-7; D perhaps matches TRBD2 (5 bases). The CDR3 spans 14 residues. Germline CDR1 is SGHNT and CDR2 is YENEEA. Trimming removed 3 bases at V and 0 bases at J, with 9 bases between. The CDR3 protein is CASSLYGNSYEQYF. For the CDR3, the DNA is TGTGCCAGCAGCTTGTACGGGAACTCCTACGAGCAGTACTTC. Based on the CDR3 plus reference TRBV11-3 and TRBJ2-7, the full variable domain is EAGVVQSPRYKIIEKKQPVAFWCNPISGHNTLYWYLQNLGQGPELLIRYENEEAVDDSQLPKDRFSAERLKGVDSTLKIQPAELGDSAVYLCASSLYGNSYEQYFGPGTRLTVT.

The rearrangement uses TRBV29-1 and TRBJ2-2, with D perhaps TRBD1 (5 bases). V gave up 6 bases and J gave up 2 bases, with 16 bases separating them. The CDR3 loop spans 15 amino acids. Germline CDR1 and CDR2: SQVTM and ANQGSEA. The CDR3, as DNA: TGCAGCGTCTCAAGACAGACCATCAACACCGGGGAGCTGTTTTTT. Translated: CSVSRQTINTGELFF.

The chain recombines TRBV27 with TRBJ2-3, with D unclear. Per the germline V gene, CDR1 is MNHEY and CDR2 is SMNVEV (reference sequence). The V end lost 5 bases, the J end lost 4 bases, and 13 bases lay between the germline ends. The CDR3 runs 14 residues. CDR3 sequence reads: CASSHVSRADTQYF. The DNA of the CDR3 is TGTGCCAGCAGTCACGTTTCTCGGGCAGATACGCAGTATTTT.

This chain uses TRBV7-2 with TRBJ2-2; possibly TRBD2 for D (6 bases). This CDR3 region has 17 residues. Germline V gene data show CDR1 as SGHTA and CDR2 as FQGNSA. V lost 1 base and J 4 bases, leaving 16 bases between the germline ends. As DNA, the CDR3 is TGTGCCAGCAGCTTAGGGATGCTCGGGACTCTCACCGGGGAGCTGTTTTTT. This codes for CASSLGMLGTLTGELFF.

The CDR3 region has the DNA TGTGCCATCAGGGACAGGATAAGCTCCTATAATTCACCCCTCCACTTT. It specifies CAIRDRISSYNSPLHF. The rearrangement joins TRBV10-3 to TRBJ1-6; 7 bases agree with TRBD1. Per germline, CDR1 ENHRY and CDR2 SYGVKD. The junction had 5 bases not matched to a gene; V was cut back by 6 bases and J by 0 bases. CDR3 length: 16 amino acids.

The V and J genes are TRBV27 and TRBJ1-2; a possible D gene is TRBD1 (5 bases). Germline V lookup: CDR1 MNHEY, CDR2 SMNVEV (reference sequence). V lost 3 bases to trimming and J lost 4 bases, with 12 bases between them. The CDR3 totals 14 residues. The CDR3 region has the DNA TGTGCCAGCAGTTTGGCAGGGCCGGCCTATGGCTACACCTTC. It yields the protein CASSLAGPAYGYTF.

The chain carries TRBV5-1 and TRBJ1-6; D gene unclear. With 4 bases removed from V and 6 bases from J, the gap between germline ends came to 8 bases. The CDR3 has 13 residues. CDR1 and CDR2 (germline): SGHRS, YFSETQ. The CDR3 nucleotides are TGCGCCAGCAGCACCAGTGGTAATTCACCCCTCCACTTT. It yields the protein CASSTSGNSPLHF.

J is TRBJ2-1 and V is TRBV2; no firm D call. Germline CDR1 reads SNHLY; CDR2 reads FYNNEI. CDR3 length: 10 residues. The ends were cut back, 4 bases at V and 9 bases at J, with 4 bases in the middle. CDR3 in amino acids: CASSGGEQFF. DNA of the CDR3: TGTGCCAGCAGTGGAGGTGAGCAGTTCTTC.

This chain uses TRBV3-1 (or the pseudogene TRBV3-2) with TRBJ1-6, with D possibly being TRBD1 (5 bases). Germline V gene data show CDR1 as LGHDT and CDR2 as YNNKEL (reference sequence). This CDR3 contains 15 residues. V was trimmed by 7 bases and J by 12 bases, leaving 22 bases between them. The CDR3 reads CASTRTAGPSGPLHF. CDR3 DNA sequence: TGTGCCAGCACCCGCACGGCAGGGCCTTCAGGACCCCTCCACTTT.

The chain combines TRBV3-1 (or the pseudogene TRBV3-2) with TRBJ1-2; D unresolved. This CDR3 region has 17 residues. Germline V lookup: CDR1 LGHDT, CDR2 YNNKEL (reference sequence). Trimming pared 0 bases from V and 0 bases from J, leaving 14 bases between. The CDR3 region is CASSQEVDGQPNYGYTF. The CDR3 DNA sequence: TGTGCCAGCAGCCAAGAAGTCGATGGGCAGCCTAACTATGGCTACACCTTC.

The chain joins TRBV6-1 to TRBJ1-2; D might be TRBD1 (5 bases). Trimming shortened V by 2 bases and J by 7 bases, and 11 bases separated the two germline ends. This CDR3 is 13 amino acids long. Germline lookup yields CDR1 MNHNS and CDR2 SASEGT. The CDR3 sequence is CASSEWSGRGYTF. The CDR3 coding sequence is TGTGCCAGCAGTGAATGGTCAGGGCGTGGCTACACCTTC.

CDR3 in amino acids: CASSRWGQGGDTQYF. CDR3 in DNA: TGTGCCAGCAGCCGTTGGGGACAGGGAGGGGATACGCAGTATTTT. The chain uses TRBV5-8 and TRBJ2-3; 9 positions agree with TRBD1. Trimming took 4 bases from V and 6 from J; bases not matched to a gene: 9. This CDR3 is 15 amino acids long. Germline CDR1 and CDR2: SGHTS and YDEGEE.

This chain uses TRBV2 with TRBJ2-4, with 9 bases that match TRBD2. CDR3 length equals 16 residues. The germline gives CDR1 SNHLY, CDR2 FYNNEI. The CDR3 DNA is TGTACTCAGCGTAGGTCTATAGCGGGGGACAAAAACATTCAGTACTTC. It translates to CTQRRSIAGDKNIQYF.

The V call is TRBV19, the J call TRBJ2-7; 9 bases are a match to TRBD1. This CDR3 has 15 amino acids. V lost 5 bases to trimming and J lost 4 bases; unmatched junction nucleotides: 9. Germline assignment: CDR1 LNHDA and CDR2 SQIVND (reference sequence). The CDR3: CASSDRGSTSYEQYF. Written as DNA, the CDR3 is TGTGCCAGTAGTGACAGGGGGTCTACCTCTTACGAGCAGTACTTC. The full variable domain, completed using reference TRBV19 and TRBJ2-7, is DGGITQSPKYLFRKEGQNVTLSCEQNLNHDAMYWYRQDPGQGLRLIYYSQIVNDFQKGDIAEGYSVSREKKESFPLTVTSAQKNPTAFYLCASSDRGSTSYEQYFGPGTRLTVT.

The J gene is TRBJ1-3, the V gene TRBV18, with D unclear. Germline CDR1 KGHSH, CDR2 LQKENI. The ends were cut back, 0 bases at V and 5 bases at J, with 11 bases in the middle. This CDR3 region has 15 residues. The CDR3, as DNA: TGTGCCAGCTCACCACCAGGGAGCAGCAGAAACACCATATATTTT. This translates into CASSPPGSSRNTIYF.

This chain links TRBV6-4 with TRBJ1-2, with D possibly matching TRBD1 (6 bases). The germline V and J ends were trimmed by 2 bases and 8 bases, with 12 bases remaining between them. Looked up from germline, CDR1 is MRHNA and CDR2 is SNTAGT. The CDR3 consists of 13 residues. CDR3 region: CASSDNRAGGYTF. The CDR3 DNA is TGTGCCAGCAGTGACAACAGGGCCGGCGGCTACACCTTC.

The chain carries TRBV5-1 and TRBJ1-3, with 8 positions matching TRBD1. Losses at the gene ends were 3 bases for V and 0 bases for J; bases not matched to a gene: 8. The CDR3 runs 17 residues. Germline lookup yields CDR1 SGHRS and CDR2 YFSETQ. The CDR3 nucleotides read TGCGCCAGCAGCTACCAGGGACAGGTGGACTCTGGAAACACCATATATTTT. The encoded protein is CASSYQGQVDSGNTIYF.

This sequence joins TRBV5-4 and TRBJ1-1; no definite D call. V lost 1 base to trimming and J lost 1 base, with 5 bases between them. The CDR3 consists of 13 residues. Germline V gives CDR1 SGHNT, CDR2 YYREEE (reference sequence). This CDR3 is CASSLRGNTEAFF. The DNA of the CDR3 is TGTGCCAGCAGCTTGCGAGGGAACACTGAAGCTTTCTTT.

The V call is TRBV7-3, the J call TRBJ1-6, with TRBD1 as a possible D gene (5 bases). V lost 4 bases, J lost 6 bases, and 13 bases lay in between. Germline CDR1 and CDR2: SGHTA and FQGTGA. The CDR3 contains 15 residues. The CDR3, as DNA: TGTGCCAGCAGCTCTACCGGGGGGTCTAATTCACCCCTCCACTTT. As protein: CASSSTGGSNSPLHF.

This clone was detected once. This chain uses TRBV5-1 with TRBJ1-5, with D perhaps matching TRBD1 (5 bases). The CDR3 totals 14 residues. Trimming took off 0 bases at V and 3 bases at J, with 7 bases between the two ends. CDR1 and CDR2 (germline): SGHRS, YFSETQ. CDR3 region: CASSLEGLNQPQHF. The CDR3 DNA reads as TGCGCCAGCAGCTTGGAGGGGCTCAATCAGCCCCAGCATTTT.

V gene TRBV10-1 combines with J gene TRBJ1-5; the D gene is possibly TRBD1 (6 bases). The V end lost 4 bases, the J end lost 0 bases, and 16 bases lay between the germline ends. The germline gives CDR1 WNHNN, CDR2 SYGVQD (reference sequence). The CDR3 has 17 amino acids. This chain's CDR3 is CASSGPERGNSNQPQHF. CDR3 nucleotides: TGCGCCAGCAGTGGCCCTGAGAGGGGGAATAGCAATCAGCCCCAGCATTTT.

The V gene is TRBV3-1 (or the pseudogene TRBV3-2), the J gene TRBJ1-6; tentatively, D is TRBD1 (5 bases). V lost 2 bases and J 8 bases, leaving 19 bases between the germline ends. The CDR3 covers 17 residues. Germline V gene data show CDR1 as LGHDT and CDR2 as YNNKEL (reference sequence). In DNA, the CDR3 is TGTGCCAGCAGCCAACCCTTCTCGGGGGGGGGAGATTCACCCCTCCACTTT. This encodes CASSQPFSGGGDSPLHF.

The rearrangement uses TRBV15 and TRBJ2-7, with TRBD2 matching over 7 bases. The J segment lost 5 bases and the V segment lost 1 base, leaving 2 bases of the junction unmatched. Germline assignment: CDR1 LNHNV and CDR2 YYDKDF (reference sequence). The CDR3 has 13 amino acids. CDR3 sequence: CATSRVRGNEQYF. The CDR3 DNA sequence: TGTGCCACCAGCAGAGTGCGGGGGAACGAGCAGTACTTC.

This chain uses TRBV3-1 (or the pseudogene TRBV3-2) with TRBJ1-1; D ambiguous. This CDR3 has 13 residues. Germline loops: CDR1 LGHDT, CDR2 YNNKEL (reference sequence). Trimming took off 3 bases at V and 1 base at J, with 6 bases between the two ends. CDR3 coding DNA: TGTGCCAGCAGCCAGTACAGGAACACTGAAGCTTTCTTT. Its translation: CASSQYRNTEAFF.

Note on this clone: Other DNA sequences in the sample encode the same CDR3. This chain links TRBV5-1 with TRBJ1-2, with D hard to call. There are 13 residues in the CDR3. V was clipped by 0 bases and J by 2 bases, with 5 bases between them. Germline CDR1 is SGHRS and CDR2 is YFSETQ. CDR3 in DNA: TGCGCCAGCAGCTTGGGCCAGAACTATGGCTACACCTTC. This gives the protein CASSLGQNYGYTF.

J is TRBJ1-1 and V is TRBV5-1; no clear D. Looked up from germline, CDR1 is SGHRS and CDR2 is YFSETQ. The V end lost 3 bases, the J end lost 3 bases, and 15 bases lay between the germline ends. The CDR3 spans 15 residues. CDR3 bases: TGCGCCAGCAGCTCCACGGTGCTTTCGGACACTGAAGCTTTCTTT. Translation gives CASSSTVLSDTEAFF.

Here the CDR3 DNA reads TGTGCCAGTCGAGACAGGGAGCGCTATACTTCCTACTCTGGAAACACCATATATTTT. Its protein is CASRDRERYTSYSGNTIYF. The chain uses TRBV19 and TRBJ1-3; TRBD1 agrees at 7 bases. The V segment lost 8 bases and the J segment 0 bases; nucleotides outside the gene matches: 19. This CDR3 is built from 19 residues. CDR1 is LNHDA, CDR2 SQIVND, per germline (reference sequence).

CDR3 DNA sequence: TGTGCCAGCAGCTTCAGACAGGGGGCCGACTATGGCTACACCTTC. Translating it yields CASSFRQGADYGYTF. The rearrangement links TRBV7-9 to TRBJ1-2, with TRBD1 identical over 10 bases. The germline V gene encodes CDR1 SEHNR and CDR2 FQNEAQ (reference sequence). Germline trimming cut 3 bases from V and 3 bases from J; bases unmatched to any gene: 4. The CDR3 contains 15 residues.

This clone appeared once. The gene calls are TRBV28 and TRBJ1-5; D remains ambiguous. The length of the CDR3 is 14 residues. Trimming removed 3 bases from V and 3 bases from J, with 9 bases in between. Germline assignment: CDR1 MDHEN and CDR2 SYDVKM. DNA of the CDR3: TGTGCCAGCAGTTTTGGAGGCGACAATCAGCCCCAGCATTTT. The encoded protein is CASSFGGDNQPQHF. The full variable domain, rest sourced from reference TRBV28 and TRBJ1-5, is DVKVTQSSRYLVKRTGEKVFLECVQDMDHENMFWYRQDPGLGLRLIYFSYDVKMKEKGDIPEGYSVSREKKERFSLILESASTNQTSMYLCASSFGGDNQPQHFGDGTRLSIL.